This TCR beta chain is from a study of human T cells and chemical hapten exposure. The overall study: How much TCR each sample yielded varied, mostly because pooled library volumes differed slightly.

Study results and limitations: With regard to DPC sensitization, TCRs above 1 in 1000 frequency did not change.

Separate cDNA molecules received unique molecular identifiers, which the library attached to them. Methods used by the authors: Sequenced samples showed a median of approximately 96,000 TCRs each, with counts running from about 20,000 to 690,000. TCRdb reanalysed the reads using MiXCR and keeps one entry per CDR3 protein. The V and J calls here are based on TCRdb, not the publication. The table includes 95,000 to 150,000 distinct CDR3 sequences, over 7.5% detected once. This clonotype came up many times. Its specificity is unknown. Whole blood that had not been fractionated was the source of extracted total RNA. Trimming stripped 5 bases from V and 0 bases from J, with 13 bases between. The germline CDR1 and CDR2 sequences are MNHEY and SMNVEV (reference sequence). This CDR3 is built from 16 residues.

The TCR was taken from a human donor in good health. Some clones in this sample may be carry-over from other donors' samples. The chain has TRBV27 and TRBJ1-4, with no clear D. Sequences were obtained from whole blood. Here the CDR3 reads CASSPVWETTNEKLFF. CDR3 coding DNA: TGTGCCAGCAGTCCAGTTTGGGAGACAACTAATGAAAAACTGTTTTTT. The variable domain in full, with the rest retrieved from reference TRBV27 and TRBJ1-4, is EAQVTQNPRYLITVTGKKLTVTCSQNMNHEYMSWYRQDPGLGLRQIYYSMNVEVTDKGDVPEGYKVSRKEKRNFPLILESPSPNQTSLYFCASSPVWETTNEKLFFGSGTQLSVL.